This TCR beta chain comes out of a study of T cells in Graves' hyperthyroidism and ophthalmopathy. Looking at the study overall: Sampling of peripheral blood happened at initial diagnosis, prior to any treatment. Study-wide results and limits: A model using 13 V-J features told ophthalmopathy apart from stable hyperthyroidism. Model predictions of ophthalmopathy came a median around 6.5 months before onset.

RNA transcripts were the template for amplifying TCR beta CDR3 regions. With the HTBI primer set, the TCR CDR3 went through a first round of RT-PCR. TCRdb ran MiXCR on the multiplex PCR reads and lists one entry per CDR3 protein. The sample has around 530,000 distinct CDR3 sequences, more than 15% seen once. This clonotype was counted a few times. Antigen specificity is unknown. Germline CDR1 reads MNHNS; CDR2 reads SASEGT. The V end was cut by 8 bases, the J end by 2 bases, with 12 bases between. This CDR3 region has 13 residues. This receptor was taken from a woman aged 18-29 years with Graves' ophthalmopathy. Sample: blood. The chain links TRBV6-1 to TRBJ1-2; D gene unclear. CDR3 protein: CASLGSRNYGYTF. DNA of the CDR3: TGTGCCAGCCTTGGGAGCAGAAACTATGGCTACACCTTC.